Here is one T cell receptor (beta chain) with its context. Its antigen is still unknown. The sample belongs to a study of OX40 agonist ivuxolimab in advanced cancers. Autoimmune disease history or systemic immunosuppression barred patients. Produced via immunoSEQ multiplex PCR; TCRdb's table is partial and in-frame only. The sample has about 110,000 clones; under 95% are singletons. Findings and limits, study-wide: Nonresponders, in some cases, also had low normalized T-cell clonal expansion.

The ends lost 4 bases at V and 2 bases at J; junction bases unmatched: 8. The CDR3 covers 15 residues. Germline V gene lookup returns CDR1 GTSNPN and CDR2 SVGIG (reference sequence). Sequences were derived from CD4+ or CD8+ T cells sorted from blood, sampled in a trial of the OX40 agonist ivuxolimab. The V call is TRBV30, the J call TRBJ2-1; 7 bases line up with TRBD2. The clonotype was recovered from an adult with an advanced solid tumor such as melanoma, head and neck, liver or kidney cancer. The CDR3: CAWIQRAGAYNEQFF. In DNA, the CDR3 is TGTGCCTGGATCCAACGGGCGGGAGCCTACAATGAGCAGTTCTTC.